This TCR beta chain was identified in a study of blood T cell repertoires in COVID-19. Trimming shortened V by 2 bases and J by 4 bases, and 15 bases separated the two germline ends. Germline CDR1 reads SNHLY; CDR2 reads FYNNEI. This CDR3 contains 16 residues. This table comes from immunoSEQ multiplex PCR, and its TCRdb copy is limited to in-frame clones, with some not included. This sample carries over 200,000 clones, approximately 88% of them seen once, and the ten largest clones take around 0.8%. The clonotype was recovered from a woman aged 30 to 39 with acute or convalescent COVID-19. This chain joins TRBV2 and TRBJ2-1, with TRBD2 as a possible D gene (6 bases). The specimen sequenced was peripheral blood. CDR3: CASSEPVLAAYNEQFF. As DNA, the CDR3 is TGTGCCAGCAGTGAACCTGTGTTAGCGGCGTACAATGAGCAGTTCTTC.